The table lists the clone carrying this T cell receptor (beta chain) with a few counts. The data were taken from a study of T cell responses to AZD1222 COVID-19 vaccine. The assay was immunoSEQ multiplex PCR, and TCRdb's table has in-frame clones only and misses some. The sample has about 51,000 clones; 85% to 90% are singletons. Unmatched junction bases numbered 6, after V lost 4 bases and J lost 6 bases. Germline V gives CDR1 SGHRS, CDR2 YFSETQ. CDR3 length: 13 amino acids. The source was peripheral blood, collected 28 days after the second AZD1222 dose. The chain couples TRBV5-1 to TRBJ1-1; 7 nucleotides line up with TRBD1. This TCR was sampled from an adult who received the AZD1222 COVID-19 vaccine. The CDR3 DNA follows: TGCGCCAGCAGCCCTAGGGGGCTCGCTGAAGCTTTCTTT. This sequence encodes CASSPRGLAEAFF.